This T cell receptor (beta chain) is drawn from a study of CXCR3-negative and CXCR3-positive naive CD8 T cells. The TRB cDNA libraries were prepared by 5' RACE with UMI labels. TCRdb reworked the 5' RACE reads into one entry per CDR3 protein, no DNA. The clone table shows 50,000 to 70,000 distinct CDR3 sequences, with the ten largest holding under 0.55%. Every CD8+ T cell subset underwent triplicate sorting at more than 250,000 cells apiece. The CDR3 loop spans 14 amino acids. Germline lookup yields CDR1 MNHNS and CDR2 SASEGT. A word on this clonotype: Its antigen is not known.

Study-level findings and limits: CXCR3-positive naive cells had more hydrophobic TRB CDR3s than CXCR3-negative naive cells. Comparably high diversity was seen in both naive subsets, and much lower diversity in memory CD8+ cells. CXCR3 levels fell partly with cryopreservation; most assays relied on fresh PBMCs. Naive CXCR3-negative and CXCR3-positive cells had similar TRBV-TRBJ usage; memory differed.

The clonotype was recovered from a human donor in good health. Some clones in this sample may be carry-over from other donors' samples. The sequenced material came from naive CXCR3+ CD8+ T cells from blood. The subset is: CD45RO-CCR7+CD27+CD95- naive CD8+ T cells expressing CXCR3 (TNR3+). V is TRBV6-1 and J is TRBJ1-5; TCRdb's D call, TRBD1, is unchecked because there is no DNA. CDR3 loop: CASRPEGNNQPQHF.